Listed below are T cell receptor beta chains from one sample, sequenced in a study of cytotoxic CD8 clonotypes in ibrutinib-treated CLL. Here immunoSEQ multiplex PCR was the method, and the copy in TCRdb shows in-frame clones only, minus some. The table records some 20,000 clones, around 72% of them present only once. Sample: PBMCs, taken before ibrutinib treatment. These receptors all stem from a human donor with chronic lymphocytic leukemia. Both conserved end residues are part of each CDR3. Each record gives: clone size, V gene, J gene, D gene, CDR3 protein, CDR3 DNA. A D gene is named only where the DNA matches it firmly. A clone size is listed for some rows: how often the clone was seen (once, few, many), or a class if it is expanded.

>-|TRBV7-9|TRBJ1-2|-
CASSSDPTGYGYTF
TGTGCCAGCAGCTCCGACCCGACGGGCTATGGCTACACCTTC
>few|TRBV19|TRBJ2-1|-
CASTRRSSYNEQFF
TGTGCCAGCACTCGTCGGAGTAGCTACAATGAGCAGTTCTTC
>few|TRBV10-2|TRBJ2-7|-
CASSDFWRKKYEQYF
TGCGCCAGCAGCGACTTTTGGAGAAAAAAGTACGAGCAGTACTTC
>-|TRBV5-1|TRBJ1-1|TRBD1
CASSMYPRGTGADEAFF
TGCGCCAGCAGCATGTACCCAAGGGGGACAGGGGCCGATGAAGCTTTCTTT
>few|TRBV27|TRBJ1-2|TRBD1
CASSPWTGRDYGYTF
TGTGCCAGCAGTCCTTGGACAGGGAGGGACTATGGCTACACCTTC
>-|TRBV6-5|TRBJ1-2|TRBD1
CASSPSYRGSYGYTF
TGTGCCAGCAGTCCCTCTTACAGGGGAAGCTATGGCTACACCTTC
>-|TRBV28|TRBJ2-7|TRBD1
CASTALRDRVSYEQYF
TGTGCCAGCACCGCGTTACGGGACAGGGTTTCGTACGAGCAGTACTTC
>few|TRBV7-2|TRBJ2-5|TRBD1
CASSRDRMETQYF
TGTGCCAGCAGCCGGGACAGGATGGAGACCCAGTACTTC
>-|TRBV28|TRBJ2-5|-
CASSLLDKTEETQYF
TGTGCCAGCAGTTTACTGGACAAGACCGAAGAGACCCAGTACTTC
>few|TRBV6-1|TRBJ1-2|-
CASIPPEALGYTF
TGTGCCAGCATTCCACCCGAGGCCTTGGGCTACACCTTC
>-|TRBV19|TRBJ1-1|TRBD1
CASSEPGQGTPEAFF
TGTGCCAGTAGTGAGCCGGGACAGGGGACCCCTGAAGCTTTCTTT
>-|TRBV6-5|TRBJ2-2|TRBD2
CASWGGANTGELFF
TGTGCCAGTTGGGGGGGGGCGAACACCGGGGAGCTGTTTTTT
>-|TRBV7-6|TRBJ2-2|-
CASSFRRSGELFF
TGTGCCAGCAGCTTCAGGAGGTCCGGGGAGCTGTTTTTT
>-|TRBV27|TRBJ1-1|-
CASSWGNRATSNTEAFF
TGTGCCAGCAGTTGGGGTAACAGGGCAACTTCTAACACTGAAGCTTTCTTT
>-|TRBV5-5|TRBJ1-5|-
CASAGGGAHNQPQHF
TGTGCCAGCGCCGGCGGCGGGGCCCACAATCAGCCCCAGCATTTT
>few|TRBV19|TRBJ1-1|TRBD1
CASSSKGQGSIGETEAFF
TGTGCCAGTAGTTCTAAGGGACAGGGGTCTATTGGGGAGACTGAAGCTTTCTTT
>few|TRBV5-1|TRBJ1-2|-
CASSTNRDDRHTF
TGCGCCAGCAGCACTAACCGGGACGATCGACACACCTTC
>-|TRBV10-3|TRBJ2-1|-
CAISGILSSYNEQFF
TGTGCCATCAGTGGTATACTGAGCTCCTACAATGAGCAGTTCTTC
>once|TRBV7-2|TRBJ1-2|TRBD1
CASSFPGQYSNGYTF
TGTGCCAGCAGCTTTCCGGGACAGTATTCAAATGGCTACACCTTC
>few|TRBV19|TRBJ1-6|-
CASSTGGYNSPLHF
TGTGCCAGTAGTACCGGGGGCTATAATTCACCCCTCCACTTT
>-|TRBV6-5|TRBJ2-1|TRBD2
CASSYGGRPYNEQFF
TGTGCCAGCAGTTACGGCGGGAGACCCTACAATGAGCAGTTCTTC
>-|TRBV5-1|TRBJ2-1|TRBD2
CASSAEGLAGGIYNEQFF
TGCGCCAGCAGCGCCGAAGGGCTAGCGGGGGGAATCTACAATGAGCAGTTCTTC
>few|TRBV9|TRBJ2-3|-
CASSVDQRYTDTQYF
TGTGCCAGCAGCGTAGATCAGCGGTACACAGATACGCAGTATTTT
>once|TRBV6-7|TRBJ2-7|TRBD1
CASSSFRTGGAKYEQYF
TGTGCCAGCAGTTCTTTCCGCACAGGGGGCGCGAAATACGAGCAGTACTTC
>-|TRBV29-1|TRBJ1-2|-
CSGVGGWGYTF
TGCAGCGGGGTCGGAGGATGGGGCTACACCTTC
>-|TRBV6-5|TRBJ1-2|-
CASSYQENYGYTF
TGTGCCAGCAGTTATCAGGAGAACTATGGCTACACCTTC
>-|TRBV19|TRBJ1-2|TRBD1
CASTWGQGDYGYTF
TGTGCCAGTACCTGGGGACAGGGCGACTATGGCTACACCTTC
>-|TRBV9|TRBJ1-3|-
CASSATPLTRYSGNTIYF
TGTGCCAGCAGCGCTACTCCGCTGACGCGCTACTCTGGAAACACCATATATTTT
>-|TRBV19|TRBJ1-5|-
CASSMRQTYSNQPQHF
TGTGCCAGTAGTATGCGGCAGACCTATAGCAATCAGCCCCAGCATTTT
>once|TRBV7-3|TRBJ2-3|-
CASSHPGTTTDTQYF
TGTGCCAGCAGCCACCCGGGCACTACCACAGATACGCAGTATTTT
>-|TRBV6-5|TRBJ1-6|-
CASSYSRVGGNSPLHF
TGTGCCAGCAGTTACTCCCGAGTTGGGGGAAATTCACCCCTCCACTTT
>-|TRBV2|TRBJ1-1|-
CASSELAGLGTEAFF
TGTGCCAGCAGTGAATTAGCGGGTTTGGGCACTGAAGCTTTCTTT
>-|TRBV11-2|TRBJ1-1|-
CASSLDPWDTMNTEAFF
TGTGCCAGCAGCTTAGATCCGTGGGACACTATGAACACTGAAGCTTTCTTT
>-|TRBV2|TRBJ2-1|-
CASISLGVGGNEQFF
TGTGCCAGCATTTCTTTGGGGGTTGGCGGCAATGAGCAGTTCTTC
>-|TRBV29-1|TRBJ2-2|-
CSVEDDVGVKFGTGELFF
TGCAGCGTTGAAGACGACGTAGGGGTAAAGTTCGGGACCGGGGAGCTGTTTTTT
>-|TRBV6-1|TRBJ1-1|TRBD1
CASRRQGGTEAFF
TGTGCCAGCAGGAGACAGGGAGGAACTGAAGCTTTCTTT
>-|TRBV2|TRBJ2-6|-
CASSEGGRRRSGANVLTF
TGTGCCAGCAGTGAGGGAGGCCGCCGACGCTCTGGGGCCAACGTCCTGACTTTC
>-|TRBV14|TRBJ1-3|-
CASRGPRSSGNTIYF
TGTGCCAGCAGAGGACCCCGGAGCTCTGGAAACACCATATATTTT
>few|TRBV28|TRBJ1-5|-
CASSTPQQVISSNQPQHF
TGTGCCAGCAGTACTCCCCAACAGGTTATATCCAGCAATCAGCCCCAGCATTTT
>-|TRBV5-4|TRBJ1-1|-
CASSLGVGKNTEAFF
TGTGCCAGCAGTCTTGGGGTAGGGAAGAACACTGAAGCTTTCTTT
>-|TRBV27|TRBJ2-7|-
CASSLSGGGPYEQYF
TGTGCCAGCAGTTTATCGGGCGGGGGCCCATACGAGCAGTACTTC
>-|TRBV7-2|TRBJ1-2|-
CASSLDGWGYTF
TGTGCCAGCAGCTTAGACGGGTGGGGCTACACCTTC
>-|TRBV5-4|TRBJ1-1|TRBD1
CASSFYRGSAEAFF
TGTGCCAGCAGCTTTTACAGGGGCTCCGCTGAAGCTTTCTTT
>-|TRBV11-3|TRBJ2-3|-
CASSLEGLDTQYF
TGTGCCAGCAGCTTAGAAGGGCTCGATACGCAGTATTTT
>-|TRBV7-2|TRBJ2-1|TRBD2
CASSLGGGVSYNEQFF
TGTGCCAGCAGCTTAGGCGGGGGAGTCTCCTACAATGAGCAGTTCTTC
>-|TRBV5-1|TRBJ1-4|-
CASRWTENEKLFF
TGCGCCAGCAGATGGACAGAAAATGAAAAACTGTTTTTT
>once|TRBV18|TRBJ2-5|-
CASSSGLAPVPGVQTQYF
TGTGCCAGCTCAAGCGGCCTAGCCCCTGTACCTGGCGTGCAGACCCAGTACTTC
>-|TRBV30|TRBJ2-2|-
CAGGGEVLTGELFF
TGTGCCGGGGGCGGAGAGGTTCTCACCGGGGAGCTGTTTTTT
>few|TRBV7-2|TRBJ1-6|-
CASSVAIGSAPLHF
TGTGCCAGCAGCGTCGCGATCGGTTCGGCTCCCCTCCACTTT
>-|TRBV7-2|TRBJ1-4|-
CASSWTQNEKLFF
TGTGCCAGCAGCTGGACACAGAATGAAAAACTGTTTTTT
>-|TRBV18|TRBJ2-5|TRBD1
CASSPVGQGWAYQETQYF
TGTGCCAGCTCACCAGTGGGACAGGGTTGGGCGTACCAAGAGACCCAGTACTTC
>-|TRBV19|TRBJ2-7|-
CASSTPLGAAWEQYF
TGTGCCAGTAGTACCCCCCTGGGGGCCGCATGGGAGCAGTACTTC
>-|TRBV7-3|TRBJ2-3|TRBD2
CASSLTPGTSGSTDTQYF
TGTGCCAGCAGCTTAACCCCTGGGACTAGCGGTAGCACAGATACGCAGTATTTT
>-|TRBV4-3|TRBJ1-4|-
CASSQDFRGDREKLFF
TGCGCCAGCAGCCAAGATTTTAGGGGGGATCGGGAAAAACTGTTTTTT
>-|TRBV30|TRBJ2-1|-
CAWSVRRTALSYNEQFF
TGTGCCTGGAGTGTACGGCGGACCGCTCTCTCCTACAATGAGCAGTTCTTC
>-|TRBV7-2|TRBJ1-1|-
CASSQYIGLSTEAFF
TGTGCCAGCAGCCAGTACATCGGGCTCTCAACTGAAGCTTTCTTT
>-|TRBV19|TRBJ2-2|TRBD1
CATHPYRGSIGELFF
TGTGCCACCCACCCCTACAGGGGGTCGATCGGGGAGCTGTTTTTT
>-|TRBV5-4|TRBJ1-2|-
CASSLGYYGYTF
TGTGCCAGCAGCTTAGGATACTATGGCTACACCTTC
>few|TRBV27|TRBJ2-3|TRBD2
CASSLWGLAGGSGQDTQYF
TGTGCCAGCAGTTTATGGGGACTAGCGGGGGGGTCAGGACAAGATACGCAGTATTTT